Below are 24 T cell receptor beta chains sequenced from a single sample in a study of blood T cell repertoires in COVID-19. TCRdb's table, derived via immunoSEQ multiplex PCR, lists solely in-frame clones and lacks some. The sample includes about 180,000 clones, 75% to 90% of them seen just once. The sample comprised peripheral blood. The receptor source for this set is a man aged 55 to 69 with acute or convalescent COVID-19.

This clone was found a few times. V is TRBV7-8 and J is TRBJ2-3; 9 bases match TRBD2. CDR3 length: 15 amino acids. With 1 base clipped from V and 5 bases from J, the junction kept 4 bases outside the gene matches. Germline CDR1 is SGHVS and CDR2 is FQNEAQ. The CDR3 sequence: CASSLEGGRGDTQYF. The CDR3 DNA reads TGTGCCAGCAGCTTAGAGGGCGGGAGGGGAGATACGCAGTATTTT. The full variable domain, with the rest looked up from reference TRBV7-8 and TRBJ2-3, is GAGVSQSPRYKVAKRGQDVALRCDPISGHVSLFWYQQALGQGPEFLTYFQNEAQLDKSGLPSDRFFAERPEGSVSTLKIQRTQQEDSAVYLCASSLEGGRGDTQYFGPGTRLTVL.

This chain links TRBV11-2 with TRBJ2-2, with TRBD1 matching 12 bases. The length of the CDR3 is 18 residues. The V gene end was trimmed by 5 bases and the J gene end by 7 bases; junction bases not matched to a gene: 14. Germline loops: CDR1 SGHAT, CDR2 FQNNGV. CDR3 nucleotides: TGTGCCAGCAGCGCTCGGGACAGGGGGCAATTAGGGGGCGGGGAGCTGTTTTTT. Translating gives CASSARDRGQLGGGELFF. Full variable domain (missing parts from reference TRBV11-2 and TRBJ2-2): EAGVAQSPRYKIIEKRQSVAFWCNPISGHATLYWYQQILGQGPKLLIQFQNNGVVDDSQLPKDRFSAERLKGVDSTLKIQPAKLEDSAVYLCASSARDRGQLGGGELFFGEGSRLTVL.

The J gene is TRBJ2-1, the V gene TRBV6-4; D is perhaps TRBD2 (6 bases). Trimming stripped 0 bases from V and 10 bases from J, with 10 bases between. Germline CDR1 MRHNA, CDR2 SNTAGT. The CDR3 totals 13 residues. CDR3 coding DNA: TGTGCCAGCAGTGACTCGATTACTAGCGAGCAGTTCTTC. Its translation is CASSDSITSEQFF.

This clone has just one count. The chain links TRBV7-8 to TRBJ2-4; 7 bases are a match to TRBD1. From germline, CDR1 is SGHVS and CDR2 FQNEAQ. V shed 2 bases and J 0 bases; nucleotides not matched to a gene: 4. This CDR3 has 16 residues. The DNA of the CDR3 is TGTGCCAGCAGCTTATCGGCAGGGGGAGCCAAAAACATTCAGTACTTC. Its translation: CASSLSAGGAKNIQYF. The full variable domain, its missing parts supplied by reference TRBV7-8 and TRBJ2-4, is GAGVSQSPRYKVAKRGQDVALRCDPISGHVSLFWYQQALGQGPEFLTYFQNEAQLDKSGLPSDRFFAERPEGSVSTLKIQRTQQEDSAVYLCASSLSAGGAKNIQYFGAGTRLSVL.

This clone was recorded only once. This sequence joins TRBV27 and TRBJ1-1, with unresolved D. The CDR3 is 13 residues long. Between the trimmed V and J ends, which lost 8 bases and 2 bases, there was a span of 12 bases. The germline V gene has CDR1 MNHEY and CDR2 SMNVEV (reference sequence). The chain's CDR3 is CASSYLSNTEAFF. In nucleotides, the CDR3 is TGTGCCAGCTCATACTTAAGTAACACTGAAGCTTTCTTT.

The chain has TRBV4-3 and TRBJ1-1; D gene ambiguous. The CDR3 is 15 amino acids. The V end was cut by 0 bases, the J end by 1 base, with 9 bases between. Germline CDR1 LGHNA, CDR2 YSLEER. As DNA, the CDR3 is TGCGCCAGCAGCCAAGATATCACGGGGAACACTGAAGCTTTCTTT. Amino acid sequence: CASSQDITGNTEAFF.

The genes are TRBV28 and TRBJ1-6; 10 bases agree with TRBD1. This CDR3 is 16 amino acids long. The J segment lost 2 bases and the V segment lost 6 bases, leaving 4 bases of the junction unmatched. Germline assignment: CDR1 MDHEN and CDR2 SYDVKM. CDR3 sequence: CASSLGQGAYNSPLHF. The CDR3 region has the DNA TGTGCCAGCAGCCTCGGACAGGGGGCCTATAATTCACCCCTCCACTTT.

The chain couples TRBV5-1 to TRBJ1-4; TRBD1 might be the D (5 bases). CDR1 SGHRS and CDR2 YFSETQ come from the germline V gene. CDR3 length: 14 residues. Between the trimmed V and J ends, which lost 2 bases and 3 bases, there was a span of 8 bases. CDR3 nucleotides: TGCGCCAGCAGCTTCGGGGGGTCTAATGAAAAACTGTTTTTT. It encodes CASSFGGSNEKLFF.

This chain joins TRBV5-1 and TRBJ1-3; possibly TRBD1 for D (5 bases). The germline gives CDR1 SGHRS, CDR2 YFSETQ. This CDR3 contains 14 residues. The V and J ends lost 4 bases and 3 bases respectively, with 11 bases between them. CDR3 amino acids: CASSEGTGGNTIYF. CDR3 bases: TGCGCCAGCAGCGAAGGGACTGGTGGAAACACCATATATTTT.

The chain recombines TRBV6-4 with TRBJ2-7; 14 positions match TRBD2. Germline trimming cut 8 bases from V and 1 base from J; bases unmatched to any gene: 13. There are 18 residues in the CDR3. The germline CDR1 and CDR2 sequences are MRHNA and SNTAGT. In nucleotides, the CDR3 is TGTGCCAGCCCTAGACTGGAGCGACTAGCGGGAGGGTCCTACGAGCAGTACTTC. Its translation is CASPRLERLAGGSYEQYF.

V and J are TRBV28 and TRBJ2-3, with TRBD1 matching over 7 bases. The J segment lost 4 bases and the V segment lost 6 bases, leaving 7 bases of the junction unmatched. This CDR3 is built from 14 residues. Germline CDR1 is MDHEN and CDR2 is SYDVKM. The CDR3 region is CASSGTEGADTQYF. Here the CDR3 DNA reads TGTGCCAGCAGCGGGACAGAAGGTGCAGATACGCAGTATTTT.

The chain has TRBV6-5 and TRBJ1-2; no reliable D call. The CDR3 covers 15 residues. The germline V and J ends were trimmed by 4 bases and 8 bases, with 20 bases remaining between them. Germline lookup yields CDR1 MNHEY and CDR2 SVGAGI. The CDR3 DNA is TGTGCCAGCAGTTCCGTCAGCGTTAGGATCGGGGGCTACACCTTC. Its protein product is CASSSVSVRIGGYTF.

The chain carries TRBV10-1 and TRBJ2-7, with D perhaps TRBD1 (6 bases). V lost 6 bases and J lost 3, with 18 bases in between. Germline V gene sequence: CDR1 WNHNN, CDR2 SYGVQD (reference sequence). This CDR3 has 15 residues. For the CDR3, the DNA is TGCGCCAGCAGAGACAATGGGACATTCGGCTACGAGCAGTACTTC. It translates to CASRDNGTFGYEQYF.

The CDR3 protein is CASSTGQGNEQFF. In nucleotides, the CDR3 is TGCGCCAGCAGCACCGGACAGGGCAATGAGCAGTTCTTC. The rearrangement joins TRBV5-1 to TRBJ2-1; 8 bases are a match to TRBD1. The CDR3 has 13 amino acids. Germline loops: CDR1 SGHRS, CDR2 YFSETQ. Losses at the gene ends were 4 bases for V and 6 bases for J; bases not matched to a gene: 3.

The count of this clone is one. The chain uses TRBV29-1 and TRBJ1-2; no reliable D call. The CDR3 is made up of 13 amino acids. Trimming took 3 bases from V and 4 from J, leaving 12 bases between them. Per the germline V gene, CDR1 is SQVTM and CDR2 is ANQGSEA. The CDR3 protein is CSVDAPGTYGYTF. The CDR3 DNA is TGCAGCGTTGATGCCCCGGGAACCTATGGCTACACCTTC.

The chain links TRBV6-1 to TRBJ1-2, with D possibly being TRBD1 (6 bases). CDR3 length equals 13 residues. Trimming removed 3 bases at V and 7 bases at J, with 12 bases between. Germline loops: CDR1 MNHNS, CDR2 SASEGT. The CDR3 coding sequence is TGTGCCAGCAGTGATCAGGGGATCCTTGGCTACACCTTC. Amino acids: CASSDQGILGYTF.

The rearrangement uses TRBV9 and TRBJ2-1; the match to TRBD2 covers 9 bases. V trimming: 4 bases; J trimming: 9 bases; junction bases outside the gene matches: 14. Germline V lookup: CDR1 SGDLS, CDR2 YYNGEE. The CDR3 is made up of 16 amino acids. The CDR3 protein is CASSRNQAGGPVEQFF. In DNA, the CDR3 is TGTGCCAGCAGCCGCAATCAGGCGGGAGGGCCGGTTGAGCAGTTCTTC.

The chain links TRBV27 to TRBJ2-3, with TRBD2 matching over 11 bases. Germline V CDR1 and CDR2: MNHEY, SMNVEV (reference sequence). V was pared by 4 bases and J by 3 bases, with 18 bases of the junction left unmatched. The CDR3 consists of 20 residues. This CDR3 is CASSSTGGLGSGRVTDTQYF. CDR3 in DNA: TGTGCCAGCAGTTCAACTGGGGGCTTGGGTAGCGGGAGGGTAACAGATACGCAGTATTTT.

This clone was seen a few times. Within the sample, other DNA sequences also encode this same CDR3. The CDR3 loop is CASSLAGQGSEKLFF. In DNA form, the CDR3 reads TGCGCCAGCAGCTTGGCCGGACAGGGTAGTGAAAAACTGTTTTTT. V is TRBV5-1 and J is TRBJ1-4, with 8 nucleotides matching TRBD1. The germline V gene has CDR1 SGHRS and CDR2 YFSETQ. CDR3 size: 15 residues. The junction had 5 bases not matched to a gene; V was cut back by 0 bases and J by 7 bases.

The chain links TRBV18 to TRBJ2-3, with 15 bases that match TRBD2. Germline CDR1 and CDR2: KGHSH and LQKENI. The CDR3 contains 17 residues. Trimming took 1 base from V and 4 from J; bases not matched to a gene: 3. The CDR3: CASSPRTSGRVADTQYF. The CDR3 DNA reads TGTGCCAGCTCACCACGGACTAGCGGGAGGGTTGCAGATACGCAGTATTTT.

The chain has TRBV5-4 and TRBJ2-2, with D maybe TRBD1 (6 bases). In germline, CDR1 is SGHNT, CDR2 YYREEE (reference sequence). This CDR3 has 16 amino acids. The V end was cut by 2 bases, the J end by 4 bases, with 15 bases between. CDR3 in amino acids: CASSLSGARSTGELFF. CDR3 coding DNA: TGTGCCAGCAGCTTATCAGGGGCCAGGAGCACCGGGGAGCTGTTTTTT.

The J gene is TRBJ2-3, the V gene TRBV7-2; 11 nucleotides agree with TRBD2. The ends lost 0 bases at V and 5 bases at J; junction bases unmatched: 4. Germline CDR1 and CDR2: SGHTA and FQGNSA. CDR3 length: 16 amino acids. The chain's CDR3 is CASSLALAGAQDTQYF. The DNA of the CDR3 is TGTGCCAGCAGCTTAGCACTAGCGGGAGCTCAAGATACGCAGTATTTT.

This clone was seen once. This sequence joins TRBV19 and TRBJ2-1, with 7 bases lining up with TRBD1. The CDR3 runs to 13 residues. Germline CDR1 and CDR2: LNHDA and SQIVND (reference sequence). V gave up 6 bases and J gave up 7 bases; unmatched junction bases: 6. The CDR3 nucleotides are TGTGCCAGTAGGCGACAGGGATTGAATGAGCAGTTCTTC. Translating gives CASRRQGLNEQFF.

The rearrangement joins TRBV27 to TRBJ2-1, with 8 bases aligning to TRBD2. The germline CDR1 and CDR2 sequences are MNHEY and SMNVEV (reference sequence). CDR3 size: 16 residues. V was clipped by 8 bases and J by 8 bases; unmatched bases: 17. CDR3 sequence reads: CASFPWASGSVDEQFF. The DNA of the CDR3 is TGTGCCAGCTTTCCCTGGGCCAGCGGGAGTGTGGATGAGCAGTTCTTC.